This record concerns one T cell receptor (beta chain) sequence. Data came from immunoSEQ multiplex PCR; TCRdb stores just in-frame clones and leaves some out. The sample shows roughly 79,000 clones, 96% of them seen only once. This CDR3 contains 16 residues. CDR1 is MDHEN, CDR2 SYDVKM, per germline. Losses at the gene ends were 2 bases for V and 0 bases for J; bases not matched to a gene: 5. This sample was taken from a study of technical replicates of blood from several donors. The rearrangement uses TRBV28 and TRBJ1-1, with 8 bases identical to TRBD1. The specimen was T cells isolated from PBMCs. The receptor was isolated from a human donor in good health. CDR3 in amino acids: CASSLADRGMNTEAFF. The CDR3 nucleotides read TGTGCCAGCAGTTTAGCCGACAGGGGAATGAACACTGAAGCTTTCTTT.